The present T cell receptor (beta chain) was sequenced within a study of blood T cells in healthy people across ages. A second about 7 to 11 cycle PCR used barcoded and J-beta primers. One entry per CDR3 protein results from TCRdb running MiXCR on the 5' RACE reads. The sample lists some 900,000 distinct CDR3 sequences, roughly 48% occurring once. Per sample, a minimum of 6 million PBMCs were isolated. The germline CDR1 and CDR2 sequences are SGDLS and YYNGEE. The CDR3 consists of 13 residues. The V end lost 4 bases, the J end lost 7 bases, and 11 bases lay between the germline ends. Sequencing was performed on blood. J is TRBJ2-2 and V is TRBV9; D not certain. The receptor comes from a man aged 25 to 40 in good health. For the CDR3, the DNA is TGTGCCAGCAGCCTCCGTGGGGTCGGGGAGCTGTTTTTT. Translating gives CASSLRGVGELFF.